This TCR beta chain was sequenced in a study of blood T cell repertoires in COVID-19. Overall study context: Acute-phase and convalescent COVID-19 samples originated in the United States, Italy and Spain. Sample material is recorded as cDNA or gDNA derived from T cells, B-cell-depleted T cells, or PBMCs.

Assay: immunoSEQ multiplex PCR; the TCRdb copy retains only in-frame clones and omits some. This sample carries 50,000 to 75,000 clones, around 87% of them seen once, and the ten largest clones take 6% to 7%. CDR3 length: 16 amino acids. Trimming removed 0 bases from V and 3 bases from J; junction bases left unmatched: 4. The germline V gene encodes CDR1 SGDLS and CDR2 YYNGEE. Material for sequencing was peripheral blood. This receptor was taken from a man aged 55 to 70 with acute or convalescent COVID-19. The chain links TRBV9 to TRBJ2-7; TRBD2 agrees at 12 bases. The CDR3 sequence is CASSVGLAGANYEQYF. The CDR3 DNA is TGTGCCAGCAGCGTAGGACTAGCGGGGGCCAACTACGAGCAGTACTTC.